This note documents a single TCR beta chain sequence. The antigen remains unidentified. The donors, all healthy, were Caucasians living in Russia, aged roughly 6 to 100. The sample, about 10 milliliters of peripheral blood, was drawn from each donor. These data come from a study of blood T cells in healthy people across ages. Study observations and caveats: When one million T cells were used, diversity estimates were thought to be underestimates.

The CDR3 has 13 amino acids. Trimming removed 6 bases from V and 5 bases from J, with 13 bases in between. Per germline, CDR1 SEHNR and CDR2 FQNEAQ (reference sequence). PCR was performed a second time for roughly 7 to 12 cycles using a sample-barcoded 5' primer and a J-beta primer mix. Every cDNA molecule bore a tag from a template-switch adaptor containing 12 random nucleotides. From the 5' RACE reads, TCRdb called clonotypes with MiXCR, one entry per CDR3 protein. The sample carries approximately 1.5 million distinct CDR3 sequences, around 35% recorded once. Sequenced sample: blood. The chain recombines TRBV7-9 with TRBJ2-5; the D gene could be TRBD1 or TRBD2 (5 bases each). This receptor was identified in a woman in her twenties or thirties in good health. CDR3 loop: CASRARGTETQYF. CDR3 nucleotide sequence: TGTGCCAGCAGAGCCAGAGGGACGGAGACCCAGTACTTC.